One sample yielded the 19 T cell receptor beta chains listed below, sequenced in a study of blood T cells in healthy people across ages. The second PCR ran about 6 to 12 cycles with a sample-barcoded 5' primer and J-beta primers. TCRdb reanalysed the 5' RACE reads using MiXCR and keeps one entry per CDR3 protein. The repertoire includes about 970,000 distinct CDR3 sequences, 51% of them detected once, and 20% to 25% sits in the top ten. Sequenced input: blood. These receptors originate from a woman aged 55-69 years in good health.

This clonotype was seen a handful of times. CDR3 DNA sequence: TGTGCCAGCAGCTTGCTGACTAGCGGGGGGTTCCAACAGCAGTACTTC. As protein: CASSLLTSGGFQQQYF. The gene calls are TRBV11-2 and TRBJ2-5; 13 nucleotides align to TRBD2. J gave up 11 bases and V 3 bases, and 12 bases lay outside the gene matches. This CDR3 spans 16 amino acids. Germline-derived CDR1 and CDR2 are SGHAT and FQNNGV.

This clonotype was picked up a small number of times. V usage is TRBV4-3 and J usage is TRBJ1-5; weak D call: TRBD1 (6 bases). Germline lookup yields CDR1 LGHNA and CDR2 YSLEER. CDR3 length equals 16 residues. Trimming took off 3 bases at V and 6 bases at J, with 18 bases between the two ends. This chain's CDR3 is CASSQSRTEVGQPQHF. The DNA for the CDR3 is TGCGCCAGCAGCCAGAGTAGGACAGAAGTAGGTCAGCCCCAGCATTTT.

In DNA, the CDR3 is TGTGCCAGCAGTTCCCGGGGGGAGGAATATGAAAAACTGTTTTTT. It is translated as CASSSRGEEYEKLFF. This chain joins TRBV12-3 or TRBV12-4 and TRBJ1-4; D is perhaps TRBD1 (5 bases). With 4 bases removed from V and 6 bases from J, the gap between germline ends came to 15 bases. CDR3 length: 15 residues.

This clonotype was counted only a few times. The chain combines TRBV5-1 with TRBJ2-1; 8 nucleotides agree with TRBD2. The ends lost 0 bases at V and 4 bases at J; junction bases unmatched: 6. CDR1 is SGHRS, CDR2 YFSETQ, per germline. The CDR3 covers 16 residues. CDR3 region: CASSLARASGYNEQFF. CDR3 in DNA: TGCGCCAGCAGCTTGGCCCGGGCTAGCGGGTACAATGAGCAGTTCTTC.

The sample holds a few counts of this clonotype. CDR3: CAWSLTGTRSDTQYF. The CDR3 DNA reads as TGTGCCTGGAGTCTAACCGGGACTAGATCCGATACGCAGTATTTT. The rearrangement joins TRBV30 to TRBJ2-3; 8 nucleotides line up with TRBD2. The CDR3 is 15 amino acids. Germline assignment: CDR1 GTSNPN and CDR2 SVGIG (reference sequence). V dropped 2 bases and J dropped 6; count of bases not matched to a gene: 10. Looking up the rest from reference TRBV30 and TRBJ2-3 gives the full variable domain: SQTIHQWPATLVQPVGSPLSLECTVEGTSNPNLYWYRQAAGRGLQLLFYSVGIGQISSEVPQNLSASRPQDRQFILSSKKLLLSDSGFYLCAWSLTGTRSDTQYFGPGTRLTVL.

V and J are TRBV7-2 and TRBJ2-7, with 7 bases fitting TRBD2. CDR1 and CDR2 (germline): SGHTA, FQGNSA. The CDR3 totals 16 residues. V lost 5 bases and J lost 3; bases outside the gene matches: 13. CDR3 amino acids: CASSQTSSLYIYEQYF. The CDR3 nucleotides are TGTGCCAGCAGCCAGACTAGCTCCCTTTACATCTACGAGCAGTACTTC.

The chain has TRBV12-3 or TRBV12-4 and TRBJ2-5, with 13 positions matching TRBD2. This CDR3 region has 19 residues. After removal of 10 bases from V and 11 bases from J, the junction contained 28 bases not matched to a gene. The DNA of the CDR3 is TGTGCCAACAGAGTGGGGGAGAGGACTAGCGGGAGATATTACAATGAGCAGTACTTC. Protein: CANRVGERTSGRYYNEQYF.

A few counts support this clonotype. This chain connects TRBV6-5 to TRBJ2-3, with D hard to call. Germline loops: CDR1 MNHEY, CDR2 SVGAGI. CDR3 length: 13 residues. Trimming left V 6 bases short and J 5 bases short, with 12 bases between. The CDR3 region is CASRMNVGDTQYF. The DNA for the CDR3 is TGTGCCAGCAGAATGAACGTTGGAGATACGCAGTATTTT.

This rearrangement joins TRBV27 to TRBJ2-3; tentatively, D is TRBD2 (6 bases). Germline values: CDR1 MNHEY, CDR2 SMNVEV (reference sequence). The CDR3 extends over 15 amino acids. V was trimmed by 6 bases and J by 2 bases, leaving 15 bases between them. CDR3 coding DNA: TGTGCCAGCAGGGGACTTAGGGGAAACACAGATACGCAGTATTTT. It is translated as CASRGLRGNTDTQYF.

CDR3 nucleotides: TGTGCCAGCAGTCCCCCCCAGGGGCTTCCCTACGAGCAGTACTTC. Protein product: CASSPPQGLPYEQYF. J is TRBJ2-7 and V is TRBV28; perhaps TRBD1 as D (6 bases). V lost 5 bases, J lost 2 bases, and 16 bases lay in between. This CDR3 region has 15 residues. Germline values: CDR1 MDHEN, CDR2 SYDVKM.

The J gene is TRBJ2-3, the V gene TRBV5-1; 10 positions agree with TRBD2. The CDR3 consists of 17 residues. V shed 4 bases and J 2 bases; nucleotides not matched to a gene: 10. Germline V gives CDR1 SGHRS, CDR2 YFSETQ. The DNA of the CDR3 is TGCGCCAGCAGCGCCCCCGGGACTAGCGCTGTCACAGATACGCAGTATTTT. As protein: CASSAPGTSAVTDTQYF.

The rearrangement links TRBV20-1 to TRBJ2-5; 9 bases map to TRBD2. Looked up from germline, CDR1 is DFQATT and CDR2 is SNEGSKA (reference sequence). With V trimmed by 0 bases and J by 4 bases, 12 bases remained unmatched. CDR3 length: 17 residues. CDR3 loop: CSARDVGGAGGPETQYF. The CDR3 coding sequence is TGCAGTGCTAGAGATGTCGGTGGTGCGGGAGGGCCAGAGACCCAGTACTTC.

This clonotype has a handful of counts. CDR3 amino acids: CASSFVTGTGQNIQYF. The CDR3 region has the DNA TGTGCCAGCAGCTTTGTGACCGGGACAGGGCAAAACATTCAGTACTTC. V usage is TRBV7-8 and J usage is TRBJ2-4, with 9 bases identical to TRBD1. The V gene's germline CDR1 is SGHVS and CDR2 FQNEAQ. The CDR3 is 16 amino acids. Unmatched junction bases numbered 8, after V lost 3 bases and J lost 5 bases.

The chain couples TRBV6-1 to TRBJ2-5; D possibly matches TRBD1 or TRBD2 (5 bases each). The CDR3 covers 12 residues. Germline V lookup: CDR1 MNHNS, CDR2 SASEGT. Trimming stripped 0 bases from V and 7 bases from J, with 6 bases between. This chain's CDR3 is CASSEAGGTQYF. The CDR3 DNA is TGTGCCAGCAGTGAAGCTGGGGGGACCCAGTACTTC.

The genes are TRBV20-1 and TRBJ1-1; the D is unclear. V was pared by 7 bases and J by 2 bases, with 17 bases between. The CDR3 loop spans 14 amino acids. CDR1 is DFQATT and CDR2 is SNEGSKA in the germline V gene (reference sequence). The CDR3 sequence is CSVSLSVANTEAFF. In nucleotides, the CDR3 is TGCAGTGTATCTCTTTCTGTAGCTAACACTGAAGCTTTCTTT.

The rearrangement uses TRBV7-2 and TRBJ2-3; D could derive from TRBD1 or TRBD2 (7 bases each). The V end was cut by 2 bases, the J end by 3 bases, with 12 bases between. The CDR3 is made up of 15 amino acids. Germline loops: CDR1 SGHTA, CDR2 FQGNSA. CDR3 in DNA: TGTGCCAGCAGCTTACAGGGGGGGGAGACAGATACGCAGTATTTT. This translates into CASSLQGGETDTQYF.

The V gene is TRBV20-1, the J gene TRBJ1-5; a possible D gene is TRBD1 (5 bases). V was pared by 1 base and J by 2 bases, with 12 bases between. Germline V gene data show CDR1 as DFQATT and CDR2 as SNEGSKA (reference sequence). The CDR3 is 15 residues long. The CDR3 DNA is TGCAGTGCTAGAGTACCAGGGATGCGCAATCAGCCCCAGCATTTT. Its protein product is CSARVPGMRNQPQHF.

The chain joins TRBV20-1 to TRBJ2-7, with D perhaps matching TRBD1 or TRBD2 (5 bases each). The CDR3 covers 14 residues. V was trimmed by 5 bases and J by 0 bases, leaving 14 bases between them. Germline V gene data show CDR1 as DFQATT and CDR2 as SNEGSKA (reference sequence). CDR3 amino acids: CSAERAGSSYEQYF. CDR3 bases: TGCAGTGCTGAGAGGGCAGGGAGCTCCTACGAGCAGTACTTC.

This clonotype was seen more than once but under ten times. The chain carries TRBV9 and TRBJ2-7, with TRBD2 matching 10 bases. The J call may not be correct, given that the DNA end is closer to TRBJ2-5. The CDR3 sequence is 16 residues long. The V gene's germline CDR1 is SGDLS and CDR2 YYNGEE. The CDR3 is CASSPRTSGPWETQYF. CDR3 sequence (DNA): TGTGCCAGCAGCCCCCGGACTAGCGGACCTTGGGAGACCCAGTACTTC.